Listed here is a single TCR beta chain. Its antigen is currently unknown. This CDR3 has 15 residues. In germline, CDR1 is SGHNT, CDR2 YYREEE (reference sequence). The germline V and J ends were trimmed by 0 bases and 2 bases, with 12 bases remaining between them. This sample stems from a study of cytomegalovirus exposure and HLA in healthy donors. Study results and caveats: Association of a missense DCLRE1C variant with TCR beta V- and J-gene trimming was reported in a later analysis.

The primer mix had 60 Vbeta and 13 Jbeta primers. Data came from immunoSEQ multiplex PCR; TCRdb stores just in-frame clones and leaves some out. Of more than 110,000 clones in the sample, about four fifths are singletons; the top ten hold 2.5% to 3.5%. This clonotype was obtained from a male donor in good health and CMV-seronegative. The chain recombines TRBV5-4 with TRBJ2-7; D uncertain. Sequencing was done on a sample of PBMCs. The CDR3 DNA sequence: TGTGCCAGCAGCTTGGCGATGGGCAGTCCCTACGAGCAGTACTTC. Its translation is CASSLAMGSPYEQYF.